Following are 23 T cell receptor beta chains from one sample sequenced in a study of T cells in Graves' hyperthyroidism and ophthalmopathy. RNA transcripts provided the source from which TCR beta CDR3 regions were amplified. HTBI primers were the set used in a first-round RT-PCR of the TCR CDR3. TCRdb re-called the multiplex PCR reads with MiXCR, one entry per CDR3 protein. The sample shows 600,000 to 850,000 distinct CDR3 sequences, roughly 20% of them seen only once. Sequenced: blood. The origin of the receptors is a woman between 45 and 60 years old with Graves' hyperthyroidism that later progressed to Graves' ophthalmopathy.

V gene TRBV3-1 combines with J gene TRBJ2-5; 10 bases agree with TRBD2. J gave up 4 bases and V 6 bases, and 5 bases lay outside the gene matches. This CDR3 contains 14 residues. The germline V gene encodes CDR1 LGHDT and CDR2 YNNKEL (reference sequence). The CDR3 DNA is TGTGCCAGCAGGACAGCGGGGGGGGGAGAGACCCAGTACTTC. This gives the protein CASRTAGGGETQYF.

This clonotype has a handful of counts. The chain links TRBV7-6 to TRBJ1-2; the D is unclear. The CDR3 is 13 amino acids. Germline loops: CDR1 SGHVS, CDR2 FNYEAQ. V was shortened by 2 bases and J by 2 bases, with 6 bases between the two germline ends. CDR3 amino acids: CASSLPENYGYTF. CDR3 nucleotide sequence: TGTGCCAGCAGCTTACCAGAAAACTATGGCTACACCTTC.

This chain's CDR3 is CSARDMGHPSTDTQYF. CDR3 nucleotide sequence: TGCAGTGCTAGAGATATGGGACACCCTAGCACAGATACGCAGTATTTT. The chain links TRBV20-1 to TRBJ2-3, with D perhaps TRBD1 (6 bases). Germline V gene lookup returns CDR1 DFQATT and CDR2 SNEGSKA (reference sequence). The CDR3 runs 16 residues. Trimming cost V 0 bases and J 0 bases, with 13 bases left between them.

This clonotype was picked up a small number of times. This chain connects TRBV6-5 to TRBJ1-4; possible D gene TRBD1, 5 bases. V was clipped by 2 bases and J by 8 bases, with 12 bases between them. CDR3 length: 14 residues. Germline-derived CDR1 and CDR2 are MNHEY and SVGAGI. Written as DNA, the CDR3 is TGTGCCAGCAGTTACGGGGGTGAACAGGAAAAACTGTTTTTT. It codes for CASSYGGEQEKLFF.

The DNA of the CDR3 is TGCGCCAGCAGTGAGTCGGGCCTTCTAGGGGATGAGCAGTTCTTC. This codes for CASSESGLLGDEQFF. This sequence joins TRBV10-1 and TRBJ2-1, with D perhaps matching TRBD1 (5 bases). This CDR3 is built from 15 residues. Germline V gives CDR1 WNHNN, CDR2 SYGVQD (reference sequence). V shed 0 bases and J shed 8 bases, with 14 bases lying between them.

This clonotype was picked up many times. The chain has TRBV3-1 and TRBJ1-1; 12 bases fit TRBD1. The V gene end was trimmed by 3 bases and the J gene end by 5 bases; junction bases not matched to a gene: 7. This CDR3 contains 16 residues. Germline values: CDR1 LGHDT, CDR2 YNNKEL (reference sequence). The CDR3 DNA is TGTGCCAGCAGCCAGTCGGGACAGGGGGCCGGGACTGAAGCTTTCTTT. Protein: CASSQSGQGAGTEAFF.

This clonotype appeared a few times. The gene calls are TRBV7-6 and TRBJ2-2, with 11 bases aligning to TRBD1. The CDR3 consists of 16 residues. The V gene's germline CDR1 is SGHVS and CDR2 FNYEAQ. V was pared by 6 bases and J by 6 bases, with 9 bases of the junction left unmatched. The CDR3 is CASRLRTGGASGELFF. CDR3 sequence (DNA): TGTGCCAGCAGGCTAAGGACAGGGGGCGCTTCCGGGGAGCTGTTTTTT. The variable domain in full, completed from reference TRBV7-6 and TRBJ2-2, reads GAGVSQSPRYKVTKRGQDVALRCDPISGHVSLYWYRQALGQGPEFLTYFNYEAQQDKSGLPNDRFSAERPEGSISTLTIQRTEQRDSAMYRCASRLRTGGASGELFFGEGSRLTVL.

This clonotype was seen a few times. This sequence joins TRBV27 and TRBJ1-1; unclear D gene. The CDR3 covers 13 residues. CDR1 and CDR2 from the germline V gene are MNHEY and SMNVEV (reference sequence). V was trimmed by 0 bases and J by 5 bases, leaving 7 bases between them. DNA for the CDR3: TGTGCCAGCAGTTTATCTGTCAGTACTGAAGCTTTCTTT. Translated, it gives CASSLSVSTEAFF.

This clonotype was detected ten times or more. The CDR3 sequence is CASSQTIKGEQFF. CDR3 coding DNA: TGTGCCAGCAGCCAGACGATAAAAGGGGAGCAGTTCTTC. The chain links TRBV11-2 to TRBJ2-1, with D hard to call. With 5 bases removed from V and 10 bases from J, the gap between germline ends came to 15 bases. This CDR3 comprises 13 residues. Germline lookup yields CDR1 SGHAT and CDR2 FQNNGV.

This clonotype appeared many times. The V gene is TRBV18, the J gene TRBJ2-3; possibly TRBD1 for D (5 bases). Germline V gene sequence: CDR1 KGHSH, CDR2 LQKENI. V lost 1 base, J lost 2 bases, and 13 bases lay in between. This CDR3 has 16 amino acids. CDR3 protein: CASSPRLDTPTDTQYF. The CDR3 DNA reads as TGTGCCAGCTCACCACGGCTGGACACTCCCACAGATACGCAGTATTTT. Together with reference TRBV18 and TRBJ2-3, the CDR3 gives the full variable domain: NAGVMQNPRHLVRRRGQEARLRCSPMKGHSHVYWYRQLPEEGLKFMVYLQKENIIDESGMPKERFSAEFPKEGPSILRIQQVVRGDSAAYFCASSPRLDTPTDTQYFGPGTRLTVL.

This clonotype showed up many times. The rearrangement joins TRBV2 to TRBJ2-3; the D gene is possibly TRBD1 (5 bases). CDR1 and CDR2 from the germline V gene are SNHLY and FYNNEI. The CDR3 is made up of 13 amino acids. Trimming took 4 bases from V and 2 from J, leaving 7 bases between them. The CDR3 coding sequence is TGTGCCAGCAGTGGACAGACCACAGATACGCAGTATTTT. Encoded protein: CASSGQTTDTQYF.

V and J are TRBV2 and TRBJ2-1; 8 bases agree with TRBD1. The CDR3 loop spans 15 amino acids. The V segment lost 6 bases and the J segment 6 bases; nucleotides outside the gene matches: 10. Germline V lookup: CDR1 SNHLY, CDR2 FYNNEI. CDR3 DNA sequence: TGTGCCAGCAGGACGGACAGGGTGTATATCAATGAGCAGTTCTTC. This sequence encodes CASRTDRVYINEQFF. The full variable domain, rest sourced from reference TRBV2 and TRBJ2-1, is EPEVTQTPSHQVTQMGQEVILRCVPISNHLYFYWYRQILGQKVEFLVSFYNNEISEKSEIFDDQFSVERPDGSNFTLKIRSTKLEDSAMYFCASRTDRVYINEQFFGPGTRLTVL.

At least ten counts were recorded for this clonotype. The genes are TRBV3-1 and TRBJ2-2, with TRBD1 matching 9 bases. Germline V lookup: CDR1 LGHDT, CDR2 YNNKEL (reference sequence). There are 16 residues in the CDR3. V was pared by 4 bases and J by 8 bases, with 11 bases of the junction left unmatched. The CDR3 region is CASSPPGQGQSGELFF. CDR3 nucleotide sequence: TGTGCCAGCAGCCCGCCGGGACAGGGACAATCGGGGGAGCTGTTTTTT.

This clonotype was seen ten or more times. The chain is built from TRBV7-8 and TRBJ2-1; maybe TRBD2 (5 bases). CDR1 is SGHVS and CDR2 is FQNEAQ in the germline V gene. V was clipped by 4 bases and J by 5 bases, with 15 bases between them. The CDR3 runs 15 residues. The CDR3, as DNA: TGTGCCAGCAGCTCCTTTAGGCGGGTTGACAATGAGCAGTTCTTC. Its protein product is CASSSFRRVDNEQFF.

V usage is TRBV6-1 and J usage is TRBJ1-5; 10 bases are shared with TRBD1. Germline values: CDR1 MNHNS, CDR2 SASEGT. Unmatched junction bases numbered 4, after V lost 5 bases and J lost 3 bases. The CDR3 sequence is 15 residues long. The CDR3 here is CASSRQGANNQPQHF. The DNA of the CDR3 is TGTGCCAGCAGTAGACAGGGGGCTAACAATCAGCCCCAGCATTTT.

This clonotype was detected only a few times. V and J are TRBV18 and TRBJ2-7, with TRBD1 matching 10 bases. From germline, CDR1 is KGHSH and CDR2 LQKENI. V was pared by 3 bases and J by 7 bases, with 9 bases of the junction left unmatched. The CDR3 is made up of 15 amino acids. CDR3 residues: CASSPPDRGYREQYF. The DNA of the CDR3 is TGTGCCAGCTCACCGCCGGACAGGGGGTATAGGGAGCAGTACTTC.

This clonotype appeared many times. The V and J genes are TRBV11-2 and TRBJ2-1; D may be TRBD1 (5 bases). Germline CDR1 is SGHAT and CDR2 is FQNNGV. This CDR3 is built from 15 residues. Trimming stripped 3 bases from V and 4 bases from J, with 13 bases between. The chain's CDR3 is CASSLVRTRYNEQFF. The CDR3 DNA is TGTGCCAGCAGCTTGGTCCGGACACGGTACAATGAGCAGTTCTTC.

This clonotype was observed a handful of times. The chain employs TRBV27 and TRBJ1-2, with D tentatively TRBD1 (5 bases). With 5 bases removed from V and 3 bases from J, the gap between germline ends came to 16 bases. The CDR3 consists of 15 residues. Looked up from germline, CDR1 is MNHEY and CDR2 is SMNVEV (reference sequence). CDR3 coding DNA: TGTGCCAGCAGTGCCAGGGAGGGTTGGGACTATGGCTACACCTTC. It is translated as CASSAREGWDYGYTF.

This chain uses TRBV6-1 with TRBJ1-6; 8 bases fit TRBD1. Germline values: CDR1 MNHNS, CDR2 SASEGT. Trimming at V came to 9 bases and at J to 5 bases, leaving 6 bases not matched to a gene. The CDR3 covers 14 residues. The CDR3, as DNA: TGTGCCAGTGGACAGGGATTCGATAATTCACCCCTCCACTTT. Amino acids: CASGQGFDNSPLHF.

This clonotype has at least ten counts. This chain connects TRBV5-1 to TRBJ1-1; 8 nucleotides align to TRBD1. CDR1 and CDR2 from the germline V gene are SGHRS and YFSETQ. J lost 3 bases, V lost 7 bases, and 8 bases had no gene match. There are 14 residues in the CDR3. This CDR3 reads CASGPHRGDTEAFF. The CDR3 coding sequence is TGCGCCAGCGGACCCCACAGGGGGGACACTGAAGCTTTCTTT.

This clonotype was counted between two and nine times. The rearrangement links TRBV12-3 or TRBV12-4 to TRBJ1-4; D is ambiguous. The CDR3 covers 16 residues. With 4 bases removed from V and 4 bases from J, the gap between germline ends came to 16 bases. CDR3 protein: CASSSRPGLLNEKLFF. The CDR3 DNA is TGTGCCAGCAGTTCTAGACCGGGGTTACTTAATGAAAAACTGTTTTTT.

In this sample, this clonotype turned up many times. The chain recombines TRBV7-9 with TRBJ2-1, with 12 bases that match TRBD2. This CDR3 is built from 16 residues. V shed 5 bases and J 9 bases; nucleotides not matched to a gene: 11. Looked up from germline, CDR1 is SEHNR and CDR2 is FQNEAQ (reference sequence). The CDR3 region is CASSPLAGGQFCEQFF. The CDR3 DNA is TGTGCCAGCAGCCCTCTAGCGGGGGGGCAGTTTTGTGAGCAGTTCTTC. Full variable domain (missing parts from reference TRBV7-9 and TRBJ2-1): DTGVSQNPRHKITKRGQNVTFRCDPISEHNRLYWYRQTLGQGPEFLTYFQNEAQLEKSRLLSDRFSAERPKGSFSTLEIQRTEQGDSAMYLCASSPLAGGQFCEQFFGPGTRLTVL.

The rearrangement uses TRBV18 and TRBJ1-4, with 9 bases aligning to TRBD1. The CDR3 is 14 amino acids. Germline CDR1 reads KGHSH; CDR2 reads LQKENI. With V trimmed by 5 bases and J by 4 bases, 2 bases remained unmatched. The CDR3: CASSGTGNNEKLFF. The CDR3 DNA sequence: TGTGCCAGCTCAGGGACAGGGAATAATGAAAAACTGTTTTTT.